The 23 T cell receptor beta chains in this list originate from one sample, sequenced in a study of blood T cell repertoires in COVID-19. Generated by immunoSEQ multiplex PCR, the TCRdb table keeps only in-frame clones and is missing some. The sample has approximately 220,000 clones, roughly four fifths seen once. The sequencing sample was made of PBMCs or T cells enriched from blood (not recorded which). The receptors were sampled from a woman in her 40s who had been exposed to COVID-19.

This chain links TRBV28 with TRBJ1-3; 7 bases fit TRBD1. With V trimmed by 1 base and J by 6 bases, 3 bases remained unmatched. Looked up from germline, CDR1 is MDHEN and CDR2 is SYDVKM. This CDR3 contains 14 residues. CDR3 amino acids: CASSLSTGANTIYF. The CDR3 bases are TGTGCCAGCAGTTTATCAACAGGGGCAAACACCATATATTTT.

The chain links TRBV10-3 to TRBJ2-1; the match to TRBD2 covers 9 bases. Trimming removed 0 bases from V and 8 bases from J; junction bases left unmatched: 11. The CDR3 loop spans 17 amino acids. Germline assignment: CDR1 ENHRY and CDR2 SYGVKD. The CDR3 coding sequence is TGTGCCATCAGTGAGTCACGGCTAGCGGGGCGGTTCGATGAGCAGTTCTTC. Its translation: CAISESRLAGRFDEQFF.

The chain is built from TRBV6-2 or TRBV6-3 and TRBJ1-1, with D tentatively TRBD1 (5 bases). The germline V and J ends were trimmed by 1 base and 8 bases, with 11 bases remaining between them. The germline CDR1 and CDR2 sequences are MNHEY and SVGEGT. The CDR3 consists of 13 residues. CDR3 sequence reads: CASSYLGGKEAFF. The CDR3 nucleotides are TGTGCCAGCAGTTACTTGGGGGGGAAGGAAGCTTTCTTT.

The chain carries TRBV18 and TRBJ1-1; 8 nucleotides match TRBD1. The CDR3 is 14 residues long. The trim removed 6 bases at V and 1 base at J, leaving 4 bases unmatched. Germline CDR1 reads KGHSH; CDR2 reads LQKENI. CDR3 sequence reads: CASSSTGGNTEAFF. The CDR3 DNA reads TGTGCCAGCTCTTCAACAGGGGGGAACACTGAAGCTTTCTTT.

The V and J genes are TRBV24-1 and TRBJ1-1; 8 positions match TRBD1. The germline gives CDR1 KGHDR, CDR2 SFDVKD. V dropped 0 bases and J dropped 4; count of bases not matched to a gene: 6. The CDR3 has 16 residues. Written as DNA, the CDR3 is TGTGCCACCAGTGATTTGCCGACAGGGGATATCACTGAAGCTTTCTTT. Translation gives CATSDLPTGDITEAFF.

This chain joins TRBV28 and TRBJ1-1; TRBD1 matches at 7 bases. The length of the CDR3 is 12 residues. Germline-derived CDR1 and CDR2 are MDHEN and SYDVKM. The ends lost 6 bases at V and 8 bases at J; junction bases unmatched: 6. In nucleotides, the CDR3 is TGTGCCAGCAGAGAGACAGGGATCGAAGCTTTCTTT. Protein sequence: CASRETGIEAFF.

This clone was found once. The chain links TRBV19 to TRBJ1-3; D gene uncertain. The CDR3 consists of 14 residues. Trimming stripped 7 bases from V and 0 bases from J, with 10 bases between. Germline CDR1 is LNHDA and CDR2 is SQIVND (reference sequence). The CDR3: CASMYGSSGNTIYF. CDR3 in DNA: TGTGCCAGTATGTACGGGAGCTCTGGAAACACCATATATTTT.

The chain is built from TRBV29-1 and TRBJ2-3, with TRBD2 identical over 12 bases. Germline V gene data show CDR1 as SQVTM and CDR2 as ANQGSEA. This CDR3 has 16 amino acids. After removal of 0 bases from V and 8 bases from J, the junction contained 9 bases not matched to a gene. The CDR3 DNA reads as TGCAGCGTTGAAGATTTGCCTAGCGGGGGGGCGAGTACGCAGTATTTT. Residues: CSVEDLPSGGASTQYF.

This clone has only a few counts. CDR3: CASSLFDRALNYGYTF. CDR3 bases: TGTGCCAGCAGCTTGTTTGACAGGGCCCTTAACTATGGCTACACCTTC. This chain connects TRBV5-6 to TRBJ1-2, with 7 bases lining up with TRBD1. Germline assignment: CDR1 SGHDT and CDR2 YYEEEE. The CDR3 is 16 residues long. With 1 base clipped from V and 1 base from J, the junction kept 7 bases outside the gene matches.

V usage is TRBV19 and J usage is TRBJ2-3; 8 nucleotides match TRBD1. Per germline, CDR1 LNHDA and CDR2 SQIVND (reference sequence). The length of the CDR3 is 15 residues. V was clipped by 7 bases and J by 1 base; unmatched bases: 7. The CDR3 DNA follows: TGTGCCAGTATCAACCCGGGACAGGGCACAGATACGCAGTATTTT. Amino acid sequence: CASINPGQGTDTQYF. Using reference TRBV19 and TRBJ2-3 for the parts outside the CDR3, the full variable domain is DGGITQSPKYLFRKEGQNVTLSCEQNLNHDAMYWYRQDPGQGLRLIYYSQIVNDFQKGDIAEGYSVSREKKESFPLTVTSAQKNPTAFYLCASINPGQGTDTQYFGPGTRLTVL.

In DNA form, the CDR3 reads TGTGCCAGTACCCTAAGGGGACAGAGAACGATTAGCACAGATACGCAGTATTTT. Translated: CASTLRGQRTISTDTQYF. The V call is TRBV19, the J call TRBJ2-3; TRBD1 aligns across 7 bases. The CDR3 is 18 amino acids. Germline V gene sequence: CDR1 LNHDA, CDR2 SQIVND (reference sequence). After removal of 7 bases from V and 0 bases from J, the junction contained 16 bases not matched to a gene. The complete variable domain, with remaining parts taken from reference TRBV19 and TRBJ2-3, reads DGGITQSPKYLFRKEGQNVTLSCEQNLNHDAMYWYRQDPGQGLRLIYYSQIVNDFQKGDIAEGYSVSREKKESFPLTVTSAQKNPTAFYLCASTLRGQRTISTDTQYFGPGTRLTVL.

The CDR3: CASSPDSWRSSYNSPLHF. CDR3 DNA sequence: TGTGCCAGTAGTCCAGACAGTTGGAGAAGCTCCTATAATTCACCCCTCCACTTT. The V call is TRBV19, the J call TRBJ1-6, with D maybe TRBD1 (5 bases). V was shortened by 5 bases and J by 0 bases, with 17 bases between the two germline ends. CDR1 is LNHDA and CDR2 is SQIVND in the germline V gene (reference sequence). CDR3 length: 18 amino acids.

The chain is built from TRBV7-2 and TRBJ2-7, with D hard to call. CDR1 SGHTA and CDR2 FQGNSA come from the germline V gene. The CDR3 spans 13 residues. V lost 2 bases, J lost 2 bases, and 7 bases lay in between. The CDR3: CASSLSSPYEQYF. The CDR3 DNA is TGTGCCAGCAGCTTATCTTCTCCCTACGAGCAGTACTTC.

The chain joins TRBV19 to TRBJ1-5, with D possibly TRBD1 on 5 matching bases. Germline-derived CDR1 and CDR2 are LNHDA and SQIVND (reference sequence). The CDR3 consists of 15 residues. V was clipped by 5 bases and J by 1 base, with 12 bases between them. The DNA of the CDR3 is TGTGCCAGTAGTCTAGGGGCTTGGAGCAATCAGCCCCAGCATTTT. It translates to CASSLGAWSNQPQHF.

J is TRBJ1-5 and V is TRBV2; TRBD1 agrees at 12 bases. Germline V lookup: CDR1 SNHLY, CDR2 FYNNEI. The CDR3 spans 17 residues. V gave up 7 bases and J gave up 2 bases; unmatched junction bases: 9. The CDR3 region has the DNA TGTGCCAGCACGCCGGGACAGGGGGCCGAAGGCAATCAGCCCCAGCATTTT. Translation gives CASTPGQGAEGNQPQHF.

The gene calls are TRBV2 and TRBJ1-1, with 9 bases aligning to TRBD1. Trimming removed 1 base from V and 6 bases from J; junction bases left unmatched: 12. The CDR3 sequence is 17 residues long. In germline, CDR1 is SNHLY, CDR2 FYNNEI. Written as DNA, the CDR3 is TGTGCCAGCAGTGAAGGAATTAGGGGACAGGGTGATCCTGAAGCTTTCTTT. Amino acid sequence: CASSEGIRGQGDPEAFF.

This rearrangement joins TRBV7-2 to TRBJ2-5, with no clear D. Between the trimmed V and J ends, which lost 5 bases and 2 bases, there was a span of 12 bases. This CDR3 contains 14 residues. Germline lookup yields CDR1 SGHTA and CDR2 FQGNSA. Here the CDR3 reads CASSGGPQQETQYF. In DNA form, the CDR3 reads TGTGCCAGCAGCGGTGGGCCGCAACAAGAGACCCAGTACTTC. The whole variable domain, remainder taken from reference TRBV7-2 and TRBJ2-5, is GAGVSQSPSNKVTEKGKDVELRCDPISGHTALYWYRQSLGQGLEFLIYFQGNSAPDKSGLPSDRFSAERTGGSVSTLTIQRTQQEDSAVYLCASSGGPQQETQYFGPGTRLLVL.

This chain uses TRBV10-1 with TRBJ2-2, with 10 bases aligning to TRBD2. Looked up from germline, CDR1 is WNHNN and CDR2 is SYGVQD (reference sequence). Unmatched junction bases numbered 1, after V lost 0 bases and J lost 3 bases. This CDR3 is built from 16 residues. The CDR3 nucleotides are TGCGCCAGCAGTGAGTCTAGCGGGGGGCACACCGGGGAGCTGTTTTTT. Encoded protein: CASSESSGGHTGELFF.

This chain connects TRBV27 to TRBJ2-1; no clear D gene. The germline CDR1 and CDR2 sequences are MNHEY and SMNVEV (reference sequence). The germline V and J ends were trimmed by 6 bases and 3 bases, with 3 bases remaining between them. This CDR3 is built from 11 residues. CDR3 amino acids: CASSYYNEQFF. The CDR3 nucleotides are TGTGCCAGCAGCTACTACAATGAGCAGTTCTTC.

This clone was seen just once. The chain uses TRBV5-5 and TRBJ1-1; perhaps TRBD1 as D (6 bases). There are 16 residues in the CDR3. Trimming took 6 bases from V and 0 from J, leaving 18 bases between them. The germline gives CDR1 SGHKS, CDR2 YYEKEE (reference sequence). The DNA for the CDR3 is TGTGCCAGCACCCCGGACAGACCACTAATGAACACTGAAGCTTTCTTT. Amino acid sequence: CASTPDRPLMNTEAFF.

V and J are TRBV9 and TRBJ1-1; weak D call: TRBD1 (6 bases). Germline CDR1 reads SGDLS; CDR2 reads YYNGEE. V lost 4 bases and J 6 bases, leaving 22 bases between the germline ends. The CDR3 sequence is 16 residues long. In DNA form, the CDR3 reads TGTGCCAGCAGCAAAAAGAGCGACAGGCATACGGCTGAAGCTTTCTTT. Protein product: CASSKKSDRHTAEAFF.

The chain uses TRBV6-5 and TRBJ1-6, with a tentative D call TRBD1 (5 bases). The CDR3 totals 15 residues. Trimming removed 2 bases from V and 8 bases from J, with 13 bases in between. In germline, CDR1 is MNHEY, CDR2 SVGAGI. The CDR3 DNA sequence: TGTGCCAGCAGTTACGGACACGTTGGGGATTCACCCCTCCACTTT. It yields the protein CASSYGHVGDSPLHF.

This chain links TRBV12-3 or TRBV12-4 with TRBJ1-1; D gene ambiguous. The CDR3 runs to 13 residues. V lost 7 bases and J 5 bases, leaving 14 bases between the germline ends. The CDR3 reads CASTPLRGTEAFF. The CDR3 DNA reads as TGTGCCAGCACTCCCCTGCGAGGGACTGAAGCTTTCTTT.